This entry is about one T cell receptor beta chain. Antigen: not known. This sample was included in a study of shared clonotypes between healthy human individuals. Broader study findings: What naive subsets generally showed was a larger estimated richness than memory subsets showed. The study drew on few donors, limiting represented genetic and exposure-history diversity. Among donors, sharing of clonotypes was expected to be affected by sequencing depth.

Here immunoSEQ multiplex PCR was the method, and the copy in TCRdb shows in-frame clones only, minus some. The sample lists millions of clones; approximately 92% were seen once. The V gene end was trimmed by 5 bases and the J gene end by 4 bases; junction bases not matched to a gene: 5. Germline assignment: CDR1 MNHEY and CDR2 SVGAGI. The CDR3 is 14 residues long. The gene calls are TRBV6-5 and TRBJ1-1, with 9 bases lining up with TRBD1. Material for sequencing was naive CD4+ T cells sorted from blood. Subset in this sample: CD45RA+ positively selected. This clonotype was sampled from a man younger than 30 in good health. In DNA, the CDR3 is TGTGCCAGCAGTATACAGGGGGCGGCCACTGAAGCTTTCTTT. As protein: CASSIQGAATEAFF.